The present entry profiles one TCR beta chain with its context. Its antigen is unidentified. Only healthy Caucasians were enrolled as donors. The source of the sample is a study of identical twins. TCRdb reprocessed the 5' RACE reads with MiXCR, giving one entry per CDR3 protein. The sample carries 1.5 million to 2 million distinct CDR3 sequences, 25% to 35% recorded once. Findings and caveats of the study: Rather than following the same donors, the conclusions depended on cross-sectional statistical analysis. Diverse VJ usage suggested most zero-insertion clonotypes were not invariant T cells.

The receptor was derived from a newborn girl in good health. Sample: cord blood.

CDR3 sequence: CSVRGATDTQYF. DNA of the CDR3: TGCAGCGTCCGGGGCGCAACAGATACGCAGTATTTT. V and J are TRBV29-1 and TRBJ2-3; D may correspond to TRBD1 or TRBD2 (5 bases each). Germline CDR1 is SQVTM and CDR2 is ANQGSEA. The V end lost 6 bases, the J end lost 3 bases, and 10 bases lay between the germline ends. The CDR3 totals 12 residues.